One and the same sample provided the 20 T cell receptor beta chains below, sequenced in a study of blood T cell repertoires in COVID-19. TCRdb's table, derived via immunoSEQ multiplex PCR, lists solely in-frame clones and lacks some. The table records over 30,000 clones, about 90% of them present only once. The sequencing sample was made of peripheral blood. These receptors were taken from a man aged 70 or older with active or convalescent COVID-19.

This clone came up once. This chain links TRBV6-5 with TRBJ1-2, with D hard to call. The CDR3 has 13 residues. The germline V gene has CDR1 MNHEY and CDR2 SVGAGI. Trimming stripped 0 bases from V and 8 bases from J, with 10 bases between. The CDR3 nucleotides read TGTGCCAGCAGTTACTCATCCTCAGGAGGCTACACCTTC. Its translation is CASSYSSSGGYTF.

The genes are TRBV29-1 and TRBJ2-4; TRBD1 might be the D (6 bases). V dropped 4 bases and J dropped 5 bases, with 6 bases sitting between them. This CDR3 comprises 11 residues. Germline V gene sequence: CDR1 SQVTM, CDR2 ANQGSEA. As DNA, the CDR3 is TGCAGCGTTGGACAGGAAAACATTCAGTACTTC. Translated: CSVGQENIQYF.

The V and J genes are TRBV6-5 and TRBJ1-2, with a possible D match to TRBD1 (5 bases). Germline assignment: CDR1 MNHEY and CDR2 SVGAGI. This CDR3 comprises 13 residues. Deletions cut 6 bases from V and 4 bases from J, with 12 bases between. CDR3 nucleotides: TGTGCCAGCAGCCGGGGGTTGAGCTATGGCTACACCTTC. This codes for CASSRGLSYGYTF.

This chain joins TRBV4-1 and TRBJ2-4; 9 nucleotides agree with TRBD2. This CDR3 spans 16 amino acids. J was trimmed by 6 bases and V by 0 bases; bases with no gene match: 6. The germline CDR1 and CDR2 sequences are MGHRA and YSYEKL. CDR3 residues: CASSQDGSGGTNIQYF. DNA for the CDR3: TGCGCCAGCAGCCAAGATGGTAGCGGGGGAACAAACATTCAGTACTTC.

This clone was detected a few times. The rearrangement joins TRBV18 to TRBJ2-7, with 11 positions matching TRBD1. This CDR3 is 15 amino acids long. J gave up 0 bases and V 3 bases, and 1 base lay outside the gene matches. CDR1 and CDR2 (germline): KGHSH, LQKENI. The CDR3 coding sequence is TGTGCCAGCTCACCCGGGACAGGGGGCTCCTACGAGCAGTACTTC. Its protein product is CASSPGTGGSYEQYF.

The V gene is TRBV9, the J gene TRBJ2-1; the match to TRBD2 covers 13 bases. With V trimmed by 2 bases and J by 5 bases, 1 base remained unmatched. From germline, CDR1 is SGDLS and CDR2 YYNGEE. The CDR3 runs to 15 residues. CDR3 sequence: CASSVGLAGHNEQFF. CDR3 DNA: TGTGCCAGCAGCGTGGGACTAGCGGGACACAATGAGCAGTTCTTC.

The V gene is TRBV18, the J gene TRBJ2-1; a possible D gene is TRBD2 (6 bases). The CDR3 covers 15 residues. Germline V gene data show CDR1 as KGHSH and CDR2 as LQKENI. V gave up 3 bases and J gave up 3 bases, with 12 bases separating them. In DNA, the CDR3 is TGTGCCAGCTCACCCGGGACTGGAATCTACAATGAGCAGTTCTTC. Amino acids: CASSPGTGIYNEQFF.

V is TRBV15 and J is TRBJ1-2; 7 bases fit TRBD1. V lost 0 bases to trimming and J lost 9 bases; unmatched junction nucleotides: 10. Germline V gene lookup returns CDR1 LNHNV and CDR2 YYDKDF (reference sequence). The CDR3 contains 15 residues. CDR3 nucleotides: TGTGCCACCAGCAGAGAGGGTACAGGGGTCAGAAGCTACACCTTC. Translated: CATSREGTGVRSYTF.

The chain combines TRBV2 with TRBJ1-5; no definite D call. The V gene's germline CDR1 is SNHLY and CDR2 FYNNEI. V lost 0 bases and J 7 bases, leaving 10 bases between the germline ends. This CDR3 region has 14 residues. CDR3 loop: CASSEAAVLQPQHF. CDR3 coding DNA: TGTGCCAGCAGTGAAGCGGCCGTCTTACAGCCCCAGCATTTT.

The V and J genes are TRBV6-5 and TRBJ1-5; D is unclear. Per germline, CDR1 MNHEY and CDR2 SVGAGI. Trimming stripped 6 bases from V and 2 bases from J, with 8 bases between. This CDR3 has 13 amino acids. The CDR3 region has the DNA TGTGCCAGCAGCCAGGAACGCAATCAGCCCCAGCATTTT. Translation: CASSQERNQPQHF.

The chain recombines TRBV5-1 with TRBJ2-5; 7 positions match TRBD2. The CDR3 totals 16 residues. CDR1 is SGHRS and CDR2 is YFSETQ in the germline V gene. With 1 base clipped from V and 2 bases from J, the junction kept 8 bases outside the gene matches. The CDR3 loop is CASSLTAGTTQETQYF. Here the CDR3 DNA reads TGCGCCAGCAGCTTGACCGCCGGGACTACTCAAGAGACCCAGTACTTC.

This chain uses TRBV6-6 with TRBJ1-4, with D maybe TRBD1 (5 bases). With 5 bases removed from V and 7 bases from J, the gap between germline ends came to 20 bases. Germline V CDR1 and CDR2: MNHNY, SVGAGI (reference sequence). The CDR3 runs to 16 residues. CDR3 region: CASSKRDSTQGEKLFF. CDR3 bases: TGTGCCAGCAGTAAGAGAGACAGCACGCAGGGTGAAAAACTGTTTTTT.

This chain links TRBV19 with TRBJ2-7, with 7 nucleotides matching TRBD1. With V trimmed by 6 bases and J by 0 bases, 8 bases remained unmatched. The V gene's germline CDR1 is LNHDA and CDR2 SQIVND (reference sequence). This CDR3 is built from 15 residues. The CDR3 nucleotides are TGTGCCAGTAGCAAACAGGGGATTGACTCCTACGAGCAGTACTTC. It codes for CASSKQGIDSYEQYF.

The chain couples TRBV30 to TRBJ2-3, with 9 bases lining up with TRBD1. The J segment lost 7 bases and the V segment lost 3 bases, leaving 8 bases of the junction unmatched. The V gene's germline CDR1 is GTSNPN and CDR2 SVGIG (reference sequence). The CDR3 extends over 14 amino acids. The CDR3 sequence: CAWRITGGSNTQYF. CDR3 coding DNA: TGTGCCTGGAGGATTACAGGGGGCAGCAATACGCAGTATTTT.

This clone was seen a single time. V usage is TRBV4-1 and J usage is TRBJ1-1; D unclear. The CDR3 extends over 13 amino acids. V was trimmed by 0 bases and J by 10 bases, leaving 12 bases between them. In germline, CDR1 is MGHRA, CDR2 YSYEKL. The CDR3 loop reads CASSQERYLGAFF. CDR3 DNA: TGCGCCAGCAGCCAAGAGAGGTACTTAGGAGCTTTCTTT.

The J gene is TRBJ2-1, the V gene TRBV7-9, with 8 bases identical to TRBD1. The CDR3 contains 14 residues. Looked up from germline, CDR1 is SEHNR and CDR2 is FQNEAQ (reference sequence). V was clipped by 6 bases and J by 4 bases; unmatched bases: 5. The CDR3 nucleotides are TGTGCCAGCAGGGAGGGACAGGAGTACAATGAGCAGTTCTTC. Protein: CASREGQEYNEQFF.

This chain uses TRBV7-9 with TRBJ2-7; 8 positions agree with TRBD2. With V trimmed by 0 bases and J by 2 bases, 9 bases remained unmatched. Germline CDR1 is SEHNR and CDR2 is FQNEAQ (reference sequence). There are 17 residues in the CDR3. The CDR3 DNA reads TGTGCCAGCAGCTTAGCGCTGGGAGCGGGGGCAACCTACGAGCAGTACTTC. Residues: CASSLALGAGATYEQYF.

The rearrangement links TRBV7-2 to TRBJ1-6; tentative D call: TRBD1 (6 bases). CDR1 and CDR2 (germline): SGHTA, FQGNSA. The CDR3 extends over 15 amino acids. The V and J ends lost 1 base and 7 bases respectively, with 11 bases between them. The CDR3 nucleotides are TGTGCCAGCAGCTTAGAGGGGGGGCTGAATTCACCCCTCCACTTT. The encoded protein is CASSLEGGLNSPLHF.

V gene TRBV6-5 combines with J gene TRBJ1-1; 9 bases fit TRBD1. Germline CDR1 MNHEY, CDR2 SVGAGI. The CDR3 spans 16 residues. J gave up 4 bases and V 4 bases, and 10 bases lay outside the gene matches. The chain's CDR3 is CASSSQTGGRSTEAFF. The CDR3 region has the DNA TGTGCCAGCAGTTCCCAGACAGGGGGAAGGTCCACTGAAGCTTTCTTT.

This chain uses TRBV5-1 with TRBJ2-1; possibly TRBD1 for D (6 bases). V dropped 4 bases and J dropped 1 base, with 12 bases sitting between them. Germline CDR1 reads SGHRS; CDR2 reads YFSETQ. The CDR3 loop spans 15 amino acids. The CDR3 region has the DNA TGCGCCAGCAGCCGTGACAGGTGGTCCTACAATGAGCAGTTCTTC. It translates to CASSRDRWSYNEQFF.